This T cell receptor beta chain stems from a study of regulatory T cells in long-lasting Graves disease. This clonotype was recorded at least ten times. Its antigen is still unknown. Indicated time point: newly diagnosed GD, antithyroid drugs for less than 3 months. The TCR library was made from RNA extracted from PBMCs. Enrollment of patients was through an endocrinology department in Xi'an, China. Germline V gene data show CDR1 as MNHEY and CDR2 as SVGAGI. The V gene end was trimmed by 3 bases and the J gene end by 8 bases; junction bases not matched to a gene: 8. The CDR3 covers 14 residues. Whole-study findings and limits: Patients with persistent disease showed a bias toward TRBV28, TRBJ1-2 and TRBJ2-5. New patients shared roughly 960 public clonotypes, and persistent patients shared more, with a few thousand. Rather than thyroid tissue, only peripheral blood underwent study.

According to the study, TCR beta libraries were built with iRepertoire HTBI primers and CDR3-region Arm-PCR. Each CDR3 protein is one row after TCRdb ran MiXCR on the multiplex PCR reads. The sample includes 200,000 to 300,000 distinct CDR3 sequences, about 19% of them seen just once. The rearrangement joins TRBV6-5 to TRBJ1-2, with 8 bases fitting TRBD1. The receptor was derived from a female donor with Graves disease. Sequences were derived from peripheral blood mononuclear cells (PBMCs), sampled at new diagnosis, from a patient treated with antithyroid drugs. The CDR3 loop reads CASSYSDRAGGYTF. The CDR3 nucleotides are TGTGCCAGCAGTTATTCGGACAGGGCCGGAGGCTACACCTTC.